This T cell receptor beta chain was profiled in a study of T cells in Graves' hyperthyroidism and ophthalmopathy. General observations from the study: Most expanded thyroid clonotypes above 0.001 recurred in blood.

RNA transcripts provided the source from which TCR beta CDR3 regions were amplified. First-round RT-PCR targeting the TCR CDR3 was performed with the HTBI primer set. Using its own MiXCR run on the multiplex PCR reads, TCRdb lists one record per CDR3 protein. The data contain about 840,000 distinct CDR3 sequences, about two fifths of them singletons. Trimming removed 5 bases at V and 7 bases at J, with 12 bases between. The CDR3 is 13 amino acids. Germline V gives CDR1 SNHLY, CDR2 FYNNEI. Diagnostic assessment was based on clinical symptoms, serum thyroxine and TRAb, thyroid ultrasound and orbital computed tomography. The PBMCs were sourced from fresh peripheral blood (about 9.7 ml). The sample holds many counts of this clonotype. Antigen: not known.

V is TRBV2 and J is TRBJ1-5; D may be TRBD1 (5 bases). The clonotype comes from a young man with Graves' hyperthyroidism. Sequencing was carried out using blood. The CDR3 DNA reads TGTGCCAGCAGTCGGGGCACGGGACAGCCCCAGCATTTT. This encodes CASSRGTGQPQHF.